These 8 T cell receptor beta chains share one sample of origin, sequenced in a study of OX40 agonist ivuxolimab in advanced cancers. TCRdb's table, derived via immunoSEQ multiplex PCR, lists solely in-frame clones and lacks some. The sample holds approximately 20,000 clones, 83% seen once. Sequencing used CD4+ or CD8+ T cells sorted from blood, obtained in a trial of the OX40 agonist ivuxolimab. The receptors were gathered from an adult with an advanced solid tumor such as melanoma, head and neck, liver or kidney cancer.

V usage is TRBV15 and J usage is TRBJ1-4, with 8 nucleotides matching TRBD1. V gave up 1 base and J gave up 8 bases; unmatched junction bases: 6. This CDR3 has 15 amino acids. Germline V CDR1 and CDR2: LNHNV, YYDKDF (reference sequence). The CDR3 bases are TGTGCCACCAGCAGAGGGACAGGGCTGGGGGAAAAACTGTTTTTT. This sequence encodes CATSRGTGLGEKLFF.

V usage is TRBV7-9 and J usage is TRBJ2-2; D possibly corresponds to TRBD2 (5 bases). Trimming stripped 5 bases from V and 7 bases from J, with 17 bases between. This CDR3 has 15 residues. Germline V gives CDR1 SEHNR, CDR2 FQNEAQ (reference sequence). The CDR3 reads CASSGVVYRGGELFF. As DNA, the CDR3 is TGTGCCAGCAGCGGAGTTGTGTACCGGGGCGGGGAGCTGTTTTTT.

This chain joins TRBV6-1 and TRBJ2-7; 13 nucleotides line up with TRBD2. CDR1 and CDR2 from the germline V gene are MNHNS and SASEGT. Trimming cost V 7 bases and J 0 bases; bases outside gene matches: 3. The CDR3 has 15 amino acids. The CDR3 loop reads CASTRTSGSSYEQYF. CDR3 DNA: TGTGCCAGCACTAGGACTAGCGGGAGCTCCTACGAGCAGTACTTC.

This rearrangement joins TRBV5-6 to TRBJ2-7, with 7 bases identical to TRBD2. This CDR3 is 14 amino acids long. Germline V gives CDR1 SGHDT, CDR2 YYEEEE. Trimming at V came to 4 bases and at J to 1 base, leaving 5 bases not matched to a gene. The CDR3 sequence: CASSIGLGSYEQYF. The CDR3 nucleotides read TGTGCCAGCAGCATCGGACTAGGATCCTACGAGCAGTACTTC.

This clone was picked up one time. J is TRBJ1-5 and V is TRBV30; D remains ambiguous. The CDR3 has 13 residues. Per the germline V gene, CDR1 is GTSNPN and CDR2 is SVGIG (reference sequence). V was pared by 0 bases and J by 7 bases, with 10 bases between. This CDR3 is CAWSVYTGQPQHF. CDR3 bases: TGTGCCTGGAGTGTCTATACGGGGCAGCCCCAGCATTTT.

The CDR3 protein is CASNPGIGQPQHF. CDR3 sequence (DNA): TGTGCCAGCAACCCGGGGATCGGCCAGCCCCAGCATTTT. The chain carries TRBV6-5 and TRBJ1-5; D is uncertain. This CDR3 has 13 residues. Germline-derived CDR1 and CDR2 are MNHEY and SVGAGI. V lost 7 bases, J lost 7 bases, and 14 bases lay in between.

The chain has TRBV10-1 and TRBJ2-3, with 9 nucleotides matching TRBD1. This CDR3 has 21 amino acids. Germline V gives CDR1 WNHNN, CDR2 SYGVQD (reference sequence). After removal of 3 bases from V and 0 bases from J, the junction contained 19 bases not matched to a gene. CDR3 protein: CASSETLRYNDRGFSTDTQYF. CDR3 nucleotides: TGCGCCAGCAGTGAAACCCTTCGGTACAACGACAGGGGGTTCAGCACAGATACGCAGTATTTT.

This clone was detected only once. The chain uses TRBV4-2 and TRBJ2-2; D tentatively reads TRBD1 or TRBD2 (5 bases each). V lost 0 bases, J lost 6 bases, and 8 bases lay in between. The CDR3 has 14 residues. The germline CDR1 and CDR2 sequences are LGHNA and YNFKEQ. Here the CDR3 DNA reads TGTGCCAGCAGCCAAGATGAGGGGCCCGGGGAGCTGTTTTTT. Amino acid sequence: CASSQDEGPGELFF.